This T cell receptor (beta chain) was sequenced during a study of T cell responses to AZD1222 COVID-19 vaccine. Looked up from germline, CDR1 is MRHNA and CDR2 is SNTAGT. The V and J ends lost 10 bases and 8 bases respectively, with 24 bases between them. The CDR3 has 15 amino acids. Study-wide points: Once two AZD1222 doses were given, Spike-specific TCR breadth and depth went up. The span of vaccine-associated CD4 TCRs extended across spike, with dominance at 160-218 and 743-854. As reported, nearly half of all spike-specific TCRs target variant regions that are unmutated.

Remarks on this clone: Antigen specificity is unknown.

The data were produced by immunoSEQ multiplex PCR, yet TCRdb's version contains in-frame clones alone and is incomplete. The data show more than 90,000 clones, with roughly 90% seen just once and about 16% held by the top ten. This chain joins TRBV6-4 and TRBJ2-1, with D perhaps TRBD2 (5 bases). The source of this sequence is an adult who received the AZD1222 COVID-19 vaccine. Sequenced material: peripheral blood, taken 28 days after the second AZD1222 dose. The CDR3 is CATSAVGVQTDEQFF. The CDR3 DNA reads TGTGCCACCTCGGCGGTCGGGGTTCAGACTGATGAGCAGTTCTTC.